This T cell receptor (beta chain) was recovered during a study of human T cells and chemical hapten exposure. Study at large: DPC at 2% was the sensitizing agent, placed on approximately 2 cm by approximately 2 cm of upper inner arm skin. A patient group, mainly female, showed alopecia areata, totalis or universalis.

Concerning this clonotype: The antigen remains unidentified.

The sample's time point: patch test 1, 2 weeks after DPC sensitization. Treatment indicated: therapeutic diphenylcyclopropenone sensitization with weekly scalp DPC. General study results and limits: TCRs above 1 in 1000 frequency stayed constant with DPC sensitization.

CDR3 size: 20 residues. The germline V gene encodes CDR1 LGHDT and CDR2 YNNKEL (reference sequence). V gave up 2 bases and J gave up 3 bases; unmatched junction bases: 20. Under the authors' procedure: There were a median of approximately 96,000 TCRs per sample, with a range from roughly 20,000 to 700,000. TCRdb passed the RACE reads through MiXCR, listing each CDR3 protein once. None of the V and J calls come from the authors' own analysis; TCRdb made them. The data hold around 160,000 distinct CDR3 sequences, with more than 14% observed a single time. V is TRBV3-1 and J is TRBJ2-3; 7 nucleotides match TRBD1. The receptor's source is a woman aged 25 to 39 with alopecia areata. Some clones in this sample may be carry-over from other donors' samples. Here the sequenced sample was whole blood, taken in connection with sensitization to the hapten diphenylcyclopropenone (DPC). The CDR3 region has the DNA TGTGCCAGCAGCCAAATTTATAGGCCGGGACAGTCTCGTCGGACAGATACGCAGTATTTT. It is translated as CASSQIYRPGQSRRTDTQYF.